Sequencing of this T cell receptor (beta chain) was carried out in a study of blood T cell repertoires in COVID-19. V trimming: 6 bases; J trimming: 11 bases; junction bases outside the gene matches: 8. The CDR3 extends over 12 amino acids. The germline V gene encodes CDR1 ENHRY and CDR2 SYGVKD. Profiling relied on immunoSEQ multiplex PCR, and the TCRdb table lists in-frame clones only, not all of them. The table has approximately 180,000 clones, 70% to 80% seen once; the top ten hold around a sixth. The chain has TRBV10-3 and TRBJ1-1; 8 bases are shared with TRBD1. Sequencing was carried out using PBMCs or T cells enriched from blood (not recorded which). The sequence was collected from a woman aged 45-59 years who had recovered from COVID-19. The CDR3 spells CAIRAGGASAFF. In nucleotides, the CDR3 is TGTGCCATCAGAGCAGGGGGCGCGTCGGCTTTCTTT.